The 26 T cell receptor beta chains below were found in one sample sequenced in a study of vaccination and CD4 T cells after COVID-19. Cultured CD4+ T-cell DNA underwent Oncomine TCR Beta short-read sequencing. TCRdb itself ran the PCR reads through MiXCR, one entry per CDR3 protein. In the table there are around 4,400 distinct CDR3 sequences, 25% to 30% of which are singletons. The treatment is: approximately nine-day PBMC culture with coronavirus spike peptide pools or control peptides (ViraFEST assay). Collection of the unexposed donor's CD4+ T cells took place before the COVID-19 pandemic (2011-2018). No antigens are known for them. Sequencing was carried out using CD4+ T cells from blood, cultured in vitro. The source is a human donor in good health.

V is TRBV24-1 and J is TRBJ2-3; 11 bases map to TRBD1. The CDR3 runs 17 residues. Losses at the gene ends were 3 bases for V and 5 bases for J; bases not matched to a gene: 9. Germline values: CDR1 KGHDR, CDR2 SFDVKD. The CDR3 DNA is TGTGCCACCAGTGATCAGCGGACAGGGGGCTATAAAGATACGCAGTATTTT. It translates to CATSDQRTGGYKDTQYF.

This clonotype was seen only a few times. The chain recombines TRBV7-2 with TRBJ1-1; a weak D match, TRBD1 (5 bases). The CDR3 sequence is 16 residues long. With 4 bases removed from V and 3 bases from J, the gap between germline ends came to 18 bases. Germline V gene lookup returns CDR1 SGHTA and CDR2 FQGNSA. CDR3 sequence: CASSSVLGGRDTEAFF. The CDR3 nucleotides are TGTGCCAGCAGCTCAGTACTGGGGGGAAGGGACACTGAAGCTTTCTTT.

The V and J genes are TRBV7-9 and TRBJ1-2; no definite D call. Germline CDR1 is SEHNR and CDR2 is FQNEAQ (reference sequence). Between the trimmed V and J ends, which lost 6 bases and 0 bases, there was a span of 5 bases. This CDR3 has 12 amino acids. Written as DNA, the CDR3 is TGTGCCAGCAGTTCTTCTAACTATGGCTACACCTTC. Translation gives CASSSSNYGYTF.

This clonotype was picked up a small number of times. CDR3 coding DNA: TGTGCCAGCAGCTTAAAGGGGGGGTTTTACGAGCAGTACTTC. The encoded protein is CASSLKGGFYEQYF. The rearrangement joins TRBV7-3 to TRBJ2-7; tentatively, D is TRBD2 (7 bases). Germline CDR1 and CDR2: SGHTA and FQGTGA. The CDR3 is 14 residues long. V dropped 1 base and J dropped 4 bases, with 11 bases sitting between them.

This chain joins TRBV19 and TRBJ1-5; D is possibly TRBD1 (6 bases). Germline V lookup: CDR1 LNHDA, CDR2 SQIVND (reference sequence). This CDR3 comprises 16 residues. Trimming left V 3 bases short and J 6 bases short, with 18 bases between. The CDR3 nucleotides read TGTGCCAGTAGTATGTACAGGGAAGTAATGGGTCAGCCCCAGCATTTT. Its protein is CASSMYREVMGQPQHF.

The chain carries TRBV6-1 and TRBJ1-1, with a weak D call TRBD1 (5 bases). The CDR3 spans 13 residues. Germline V gene lookup returns CDR1 MNHNS and CDR2 SASEGT. V was clipped by 5 bases and J by 13 bases, with 20 bases between them. CDR3 residues: CASSPVRDGSFFF. The CDR3 DNA reads as TGTGCCAGCAGTCCGGTCCGGGACGGCTCCTTTTTCTTT.

The rearrangement links TRBV10-1 to TRBJ2-2, with 14 bases lining up with TRBD2. Losses at the gene ends were 7 bases for V and 1 base for J; bases not matched to a gene: 14. Germline values: CDR1 WNHNN, CDR2 SYGVQD (reference sequence). The CDR3 totals 20 residues. CDR3 loop: CASIPQAGLAGEGNTGELFF. CDR3 nucleotide sequence: TGCGCCAGCATCCCTCAGGCGGGACTAGCGGGAGAGGGGAACACCGGGGAGCTGTTTTTT.

The V gene is TRBV30, the J gene TRBJ2-1; D gene unclear. Germline V gene lookup returns CDR1 GTSNPN and CDR2 SVGIG (reference sequence). V shed 0 bases and J shed 10 bases, with 10 bases lying between them. This CDR3 is built from 12 residues. The CDR3 region has the DNA TGTGCCTGGAGTGTAGCCCTCCGGGAGCAGTTCTTC. It is translated as CAWSVALREQFF.

The genes are TRBV28 and TRBJ1-1, with D maybe TRBD1 (5 bases). Germline lookup yields CDR1 MDHEN and CDR2 SYDVKM. The V gene lost 4 bases and the J gene lost 5 bases, with 8 bases spanning the gap. The CDR3 has 12 residues. The CDR3 nucleotides are TGTGCCAGCAGTTCAGGGTTAACTGAAGCTTTCTTT. It specifies CASSSGLTEAFF.

J is TRBJ1-2 and V is TRBV25-1; D is unresolved. Germline V gene lookup returns CDR1 MGHDK and CDR2 SYGVNS. This CDR3 has 12 amino acids. The V end lost 1 base, the J end lost 6 bases, and 6 bases lay between the germline ends. The CDR3 DNA reads as TGTGCCAGCAGTGAATCGGGTAATGGCTACACCTTC. Translation: CASSESGNGYTF.

V is TRBV7-2 and J is TRBJ1-3, with D unresolved. Looked up from germline, CDR1 is SGHTA and CDR2 is FQGNSA. This CDR3 is 16 amino acids long. Trimming stripped 2 bases from V and 2 bases from J, with 13 bases between. The CDR3 region is CASSLFSAAAGNTIYF. As DNA, the CDR3 is TGTGCCAGCAGCTTATTCTCGGCGGCAGCTGGAAACACCATATATTTT.

In its sample, this clonotype was seen a few times. The chain recombines TRBV10-3 with TRBJ2-3; D unresolved. The CDR3 totals 16 residues. Germline assignment: CDR1 ENHRY and CDR2 SYGVKD. Trimming took 1 base from V and 0 from J, leaving 11 bases between them. The CDR3 region is CAISEFRSASTDTQYF. CDR3 DNA sequence: TGTGCCATCAGTGAGTTCCGATCCGCAAGCACAGATACGCAGTATTTT.

The chain couples TRBV12-2 to TRBJ1-2; the listed D gene, TRBD1, was not tested against the DNA. TRBV12-2 is a known pseudogene. CDR3 size: 15 residues. The CDR3 coding sequence is TGTGCAAGTCGCGCTCGACAGGGTAAGAACTATGGCTACACCTTC. Translating it yields CASRARQGKNYGYTF.

The chain recombines TRBV24-1 with TRBJ1-2, with 8 bases lining up with TRBD1. Germline assignment: CDR1 KGHDR and CDR2 SFDVKD. The CDR3 consists of 17 residues. Losses at the gene ends were 4 bases for V and 1 base for J; bases not matched to a gene: 10. The CDR3 reads CATSDDTGTGFNYGYTF. The CDR3 bases are TGTGCCACCAGTGACGACACCGGGACAGGTTTTAACTATGGCTACACCTTC.

This sequence joins TRBV2 and TRBJ2-5; D unclear. V gave up 8 bases and J gave up 5 bases, with 9 bases separating them. The CDR3 length is 11 residues. Germline values: CDR1 SNHLY, CDR2 FYNNEI. This CDR3 is CASGVGETQYF. The CDR3 nucleotides read TGTGCCAGCGGCGTGGGGGAGACCCAGTACTTC.

The chain is built from TRBV19 and TRBJ2-5; no clear D gene. Germline values: CDR1 LNHDA, CDR2 SQIVND (reference sequence). The V end was cut by 3 bases, the J end by 5 bases, with 4 bases between. This CDR3 region has 11 residues. The chain's CDR3 is CASSIMETQYF. The CDR3 region has the DNA TGTGCCAGTAGTATCATGGAGACCCAGTACTTC.

This chain links TRBV5-1 with TRBJ1-2, with 7 bases that match TRBD1. This CDR3 contains 14 residues. In germline, CDR1 is SGHRS, CDR2 YFSETQ. V lost 0 bases and J lost 4; bases outside the gene matches: 3. CDR3 sequence: CASSLDTGVYGYTF. Written as DNA, the CDR3 is TGCGCCAGCAGCTTGGATACAGGGGTCTATGGCTACACCTTC.

The chain combines TRBV7-9 with TRBJ2-3, with D unresolved. The CDR3 contains 15 residues. V dropped 4 bases and J dropped 3 bases, with 14 bases sitting between them. From germline, CDR1 is SEHNR and CDR2 FQNEAQ (reference sequence). The CDR3 nucleotides read TGTGCCAGCAGCTACTTGACAACTGGAACAGATACGCAGTATTTT. It encodes CASSYLTTGTDTQYF.

This clonotype was counted between two and nine times. This chain joins TRBV2 and TRBJ2-7; the match to TRBD1 covers 10 bases. J lost 3 bases, V lost 5 bases, and 1 base had no gene match. The CDR3 runs to 13 residues. Germline V gene data show CDR1 as SNHLY and CDR2 as FYNNEI. The CDR3 sequence is CASSWDRGYEQYF. DNA of the CDR3: TGTGCCAGCAGTTGGGACAGGGGCTACGAGCAGTACTTC.

In its sample, this clonotype ranks as medium-sized. The V call is TRBV20-1, the J call TRBJ1-2; weak D call: TRBD1 (5 bases). This CDR3 contains 16 residues. Trimming took 0 bases from V and 4 from J, leaving 18 bases between them. Germline CDR1 and CDR2: DFQATT and SNEGSKA (reference sequence). For the CDR3, the DNA is TGCAGTGCTAGAGATCGAGGAGGGACGGGCGGCTATGGCTACACCTTC. This encodes CSARDRGGTGGYGYTF.

By share, this clonotype counts as medium-sized. The V call is TRBV24-1, the J call TRBJ1-6, with D unresolved. Trimming stripped 4 bases from V and 7 bases from J, with 7 bases between. Germline lookup yields CDR1 KGHDR and CDR2 SFDVKD. The CDR3 spans 13 residues. Written as DNA, the CDR3 is TGTGCCACCAGTGAAACACCAAATTCACCCCTCCACTTT. Its translation: CATSETPNSPLHF.

CDR3 DNA: TGCAGTGCTAGTAGCGGGACTAGCGGGAGAGGCAATGAGCAGTTCTTC. Translating it yields CSASSGTSGRGNEQFF. The V gene is TRBV20-1, the J gene TRBJ2-1; 14 bases are shared with TRBD2. The CDR3 is 16 residues long. After removal of 3 bases from V and 6 bases from J, the junction contained 7 bases not matched to a gene. Germline V lookup: CDR1 DFQATT, CDR2 SNEGSKA (reference sequence).

The chain employs TRBV18 and TRBJ1-1; D remains unclear. V dropped 0 bases and J dropped 3 bases, with 5 bases sitting between them. This CDR3 is built from 13 residues. CDR1 is KGHSH, CDR2 LQKENI, per germline. CDR3 nucleotide sequence: TGTGCCAGCTCACCACCGGTGCACACTGAAGCTTTCTTT. Amino acid sequence: CASSPPVHTEAFF.

V gene TRBV27 combines with J gene TRBJ2-7, with D unresolved. The V end lost 5 bases, the J end lost 10 bases, and 3 bases lay between the germline ends. The CDR3 is made up of 8 amino acids. From germline, CDR1 is MNHEY and CDR2 SMNVEV (reference sequence). The CDR3 DNA sequence: TGTGCCAGCAGTCCCCAGTACTTC. The encoded protein is CASSPQYF.

The sample holds a few counts of this clonotype. The chain couples TRBV19 to TRBJ1-2; D uncertain. The CDR3 is 12 residues long. V was shortened by 2 bases and J by 4 bases, with 5 bases between the two germline ends. Per germline, CDR1 LNHDA and CDR2 SQIVND (reference sequence). The CDR3 DNA is TGTGCCAGTAGTATATCCAGCTATGGCTACACCTTC. It yields the protein CASSISSYGYTF. Full variable domain (outside the CDR3, taken from reference TRBV19 and TRBJ1-2): DGGITQSPKYLFRKEGQNVTLSCEQNLNHDAMYWYRQDPGQGLRLIYYSQIVNDFQKGDIAEGYSVSREKKESFPLTVTSAQKNPTAFYLCASSISSYGYTFGSGTRLTVV.

The gene calls are TRBV20-1 and TRBJ1-1; the D gene is possibly TRBD1 (5 bases). Trimming shortened V by 0 bases and J by 11 bases, and 19 bases separated the two germline ends. The germline gives CDR1 DFQATT, CDR2 SNEGSKA (reference sequence). The CDR3 length is 14 residues. CDR3 sequence: CSARDPPQGIRAFF. The CDR3 region has the DNA TGCAGTGCTAGAGATCCTCCTCAGGGAATACGGGCTTTCTTT.